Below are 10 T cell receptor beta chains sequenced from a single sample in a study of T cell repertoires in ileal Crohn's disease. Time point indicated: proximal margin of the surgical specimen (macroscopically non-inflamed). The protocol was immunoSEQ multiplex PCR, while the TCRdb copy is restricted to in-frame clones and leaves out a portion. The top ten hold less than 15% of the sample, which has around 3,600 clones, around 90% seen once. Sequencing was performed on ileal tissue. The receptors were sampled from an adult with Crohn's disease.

The CDR3: CASSAGLGSYNEQFF. CDR3 sequence (DNA): TGTGCCAGCAGCGCAGGACTAGGCTCCTACAATGAGCAGTTCTTC. The chain recombines TRBV9 with TRBJ2-1; 7 bases are shared with TRBD2. CDR1 and CDR2 (germline): SGDLS, YYNGEE. CDR3 length: 15 residues. V lost 3 bases and J lost 0; bases outside the gene matches: 3.

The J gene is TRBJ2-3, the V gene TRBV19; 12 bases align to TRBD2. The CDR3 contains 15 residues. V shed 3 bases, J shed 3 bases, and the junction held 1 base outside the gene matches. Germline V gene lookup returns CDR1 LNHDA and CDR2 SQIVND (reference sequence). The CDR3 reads CASSITSGRTDTQYF. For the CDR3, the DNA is TGTGCCAGTAGTATTACTAGCGGGAGGACAGATACGCAGTATTTT.

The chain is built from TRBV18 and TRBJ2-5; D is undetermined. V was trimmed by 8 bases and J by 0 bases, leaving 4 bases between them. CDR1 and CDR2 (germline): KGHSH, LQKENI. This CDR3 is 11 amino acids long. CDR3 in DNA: TGTGCCAGCGCCTACCAAGAGACCCAGTACTTC. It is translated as CASAYQETQYF.

The CDR3 sequence is CASASARDTEAFF. DNA of the CDR3: TGTGCCAGCGCCTCAGCTCGGGACACTGAAGCTTTCTTT. The chain employs TRBV18 and TRBJ1-1, with unresolved D. This CDR3 has 13 amino acids. The V end was cut by 8 bases, the J end by 3 bases, with 13 bases between. Germline-derived CDR1 and CDR2 are KGHSH and LQKENI.

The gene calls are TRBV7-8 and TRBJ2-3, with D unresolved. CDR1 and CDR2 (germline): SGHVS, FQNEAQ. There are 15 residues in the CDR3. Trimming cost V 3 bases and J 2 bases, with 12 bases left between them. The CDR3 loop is CASSFALGSTDTQYF. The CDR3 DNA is TGTGCCAGCAGCTTCGCTTTAGGGTCCACAGATACGCAGTATTTT.

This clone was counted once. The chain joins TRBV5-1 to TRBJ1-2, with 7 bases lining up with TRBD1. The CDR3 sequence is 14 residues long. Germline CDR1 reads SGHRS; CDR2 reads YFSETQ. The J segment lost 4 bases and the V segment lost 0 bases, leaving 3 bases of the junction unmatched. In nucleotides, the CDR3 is TGCGCCAGCAGCTTGGCCGGGACAGCCTATGGCTACACCTTC. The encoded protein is CASSLAGTAYGYTF.

CDR3 sequence (DNA): TGTGCCAGCAGCTTCTCTGGGGCCAACGTCCTGACTTTC. This codes for CASSFSGANVLTF. The V and J genes are TRBV11-2 and TRBJ2-6; D gene uncertain. V shed 3 bases and J shed 0 bases, with 0 bases lying between them. The CDR3 runs 13 residues. Germline values: CDR1 SGHAT, CDR2 FQNNGV.

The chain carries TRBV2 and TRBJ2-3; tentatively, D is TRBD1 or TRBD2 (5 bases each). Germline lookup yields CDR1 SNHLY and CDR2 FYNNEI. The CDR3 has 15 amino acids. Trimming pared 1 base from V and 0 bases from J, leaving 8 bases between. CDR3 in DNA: TGTGCCAGCAGTGAAGAAGGGGAGAGCACAGATACGCAGTATTTT. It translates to CASSEEGESTDTQYF.

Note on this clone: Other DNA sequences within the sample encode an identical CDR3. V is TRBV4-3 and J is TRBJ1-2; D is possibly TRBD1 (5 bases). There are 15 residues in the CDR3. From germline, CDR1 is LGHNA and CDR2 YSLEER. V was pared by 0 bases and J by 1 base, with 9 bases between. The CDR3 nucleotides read TGCGCCAGCAGCCAAGAACGGACACTTAACTATGGCTACACCTTC. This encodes CASSQERTLNYGYTF.

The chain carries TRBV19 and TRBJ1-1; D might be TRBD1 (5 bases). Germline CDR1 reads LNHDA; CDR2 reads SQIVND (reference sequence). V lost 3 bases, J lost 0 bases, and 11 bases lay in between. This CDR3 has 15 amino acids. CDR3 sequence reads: CASSIGGRVNTEAFF. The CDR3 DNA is TGTGCCAGTAGTATCGGGGGTCGGGTGAACACTGAAGCTTTCTTT.